One sample yielded the 10 T cell receptor beta chains listed below, sequenced in a study of cytomegalovirus exposure and HLA in healthy donors. The PCR used 60 Vbeta and 13 Jbeta primers. Profiling relied on immunoSEQ multiplex PCR, and the TCRdb table lists in-frame clones only, not all of them. The top ten clones hold 4% to 5% of a sample with 150,000 to 200,000 clones, approximately 80% of them seen once. The source material was PBMCs. The source is a woman younger than 35 in good health and CMV-seropositive.

There are a few counts of this clone. J is TRBJ2-7 and V is TRBV5-4; TRBD1 agrees at 8 bases. V was clipped by 2 bases and J by 2 bases; unmatched bases: 6. This CDR3 is built from 15 residues. Germline V CDR1 and CDR2: SGHNT, YYREEE (reference sequence). This CDR3 is CASSLETGAAYEQYF. CDR3 sequence (DNA): TGTGCCAGCAGCTTAGAGACAGGGGCGGCCTACGAGCAGTACTTC.

This chain joins TRBV7-9 and TRBJ1-1; 8 bases line up with TRBD1. This CDR3 region has 15 residues. J was trimmed by 0 bases and V by 6 bases; bases with no gene match: 6. The V gene's germline CDR1 is SEHNR and CDR2 FQNEAQ (reference sequence). As DNA, the CDR3 is TGTGCCAGCAGATCCCGGACAGGGTTGAACACTGAAGCTTTCTTT. This encodes CASRSRTGLNTEAFF.

The chain combines TRBV19 with TRBJ2-2, with 11 nucleotides matching TRBD2. J was trimmed by 6 bases and V by 3 bases; bases with no gene match: 9. Germline V lookup: CDR1 LNHDA, CDR2 SQIVND (reference sequence). The CDR3 totals 17 residues. For the CDR3, the DNA is TGTGCCAGTAGTATCCTTAAGAATAGCGGGGGGGCCGGGGAGCTGTTTTTT. It yields the protein CASSILKNSGGAGELFF.

The genes are TRBV5-6 and TRBJ1-1; D unresolved. V gave up 2 bases and J gave up 1 base, with 6 bases separating them. The CDR3 consists of 13 residues. The V gene's germline CDR1 is SGHDT and CDR2 YYEEEE. The CDR3 DNA sequence: TGTGCCAGCAGCTTCGGTGGGAACACTGAAGCTTTCTTT. Its translation is CASSFGGNTEAFF.

This rearrangement joins TRBV5-1 to TRBJ2-1; D possibly corresponds to TRBD2 (7 bases). The germline gives CDR1 SGHRS, CDR2 YFSETQ. The V end was cut by 6 bases, the J end by 7 bases, with 20 bases between. The CDR3 is 15 residues long. The CDR3 reads CASMSFGGRSNEQFF. The CDR3 DNA is TGCGCCAGCATGAGTTTCGGGGGGCGGTCGAATGAGCAGTTCTTC.

In this sample, this clone turned up once. The chain has TRBV5-1 and TRBJ1-1; D is unclear. Germline V lookup: CDR1 SGHRS, CDR2 YFSETQ. The CDR3 consists of 14 residues. Trimming left V 0 bases short and J 2 bases short, with 8 bases between. CDR3 in DNA: TGCGCCAGCAGCTTGGACACTACCAACACTGAAGCTTTCTTT. As protein: CASSLDTTNTEAFF.

This rearrangement joins TRBV7-9 to TRBJ1-1, with 8 bases fitting TRBD1. The CDR3 is 15 amino acids. V shed 0 bases, J shed 5 bases, and the junction held 5 bases outside the gene matches. The germline CDR1 and CDR2 sequences are SEHNR and FQNEAQ (reference sequence). For the CDR3, the DNA is TGTGCCAGCAGCTTAGCGCCAGGGGGCGGGACTGAAGCTTTCTTT. Amino acid sequence: CASSLAPGGGTEAFF.

V usage is TRBV4-3 and J usage is TRBJ1-1, with unresolved D. CDR3 length: 16 residues. CDR1 LGHNA and CDR2 YSLEER come from the germline V gene. V was trimmed by 1 base and J by 0 bases, leaving 12 bases between them. CDR3 sequence (DNA): TGCGCCAGCAGCCAAGTTCTCAGGCCTATGAACACTGAAGCTTTCTTT. Protein sequence: CASSQVLRPMNTEAFF.

The V gene is TRBV20-1, the J gene TRBJ1-2, with D maybe TRBD1 (6 bases). Germline CDR1 and CDR2: DFQATT and SNEGSKA (reference sequence). This CDR3 region has 11 residues. The ends were cut back, 3 bases at V and 11 bases at J, with 13 bases in the middle. The CDR3 here is CSASRGHFYTF. For the CDR3, the DNA is TGCAGTGCTAGCCGGGGACACTTTTACACCTTC.

V is TRBV21-1 and J is TRBJ1-2; whether TRBD1, the table's D call, matches the DNA was not checked. TRBV21-1 is reported as a pseudogene. CDR3 length: 18 amino acids. The CDR3 DNA reads as TGTGCCAGCAGCGCCAAGGGGGGGGACAGGGTCGATCGCTATGGCTACACCTTC. It specifies CASSAKGGDRVDRYGYTF.